Listed here is a single T cell receptor beta chain. What it binds is unknown. The sample belongs to a study of T-cell memory formation after mild COVID-19. Study-wide context: TCR clusters largely stayed donor specific. Whole-study results and caveats: Of the contracting clones, CD4+ ones lay mainly in CM and EM, and CD8+ ones in EMRA.

5'RACE with constant-segment primers built TCRalpha and TCRbeta cDNA libraries with UMIs. TCRdb reprocessed the 5' RACE reads via MiXCR and lists one record per CDR3 protein. The data contain about 140,000 distinct CDR3 sequences, roughly 24% of them singletons. This CDR3 spans 15 amino acids. V lost 0 bases and J lost 1, with 11 bases in between. CDR1 SGHNT and CDR2 YYREEE come from the germline V gene (reference sequence). This receptor was obtained from an adult woman who had mild COVID-19 (a few samples of this study predate the infection). Cell type and time point are not known. The chain uses TRBV5-4 and TRBJ2-7, with D uncertain. The sequenced material came from PBMCs or a T cell subset sorted from them (not recorded which). The CDR3 region has the DNA TGTGCCAGCAGCTTGGAGCAGCGACCTTCCTACGAGCAGTACTTC. Translation gives CASSLEQRPSYEQYF.